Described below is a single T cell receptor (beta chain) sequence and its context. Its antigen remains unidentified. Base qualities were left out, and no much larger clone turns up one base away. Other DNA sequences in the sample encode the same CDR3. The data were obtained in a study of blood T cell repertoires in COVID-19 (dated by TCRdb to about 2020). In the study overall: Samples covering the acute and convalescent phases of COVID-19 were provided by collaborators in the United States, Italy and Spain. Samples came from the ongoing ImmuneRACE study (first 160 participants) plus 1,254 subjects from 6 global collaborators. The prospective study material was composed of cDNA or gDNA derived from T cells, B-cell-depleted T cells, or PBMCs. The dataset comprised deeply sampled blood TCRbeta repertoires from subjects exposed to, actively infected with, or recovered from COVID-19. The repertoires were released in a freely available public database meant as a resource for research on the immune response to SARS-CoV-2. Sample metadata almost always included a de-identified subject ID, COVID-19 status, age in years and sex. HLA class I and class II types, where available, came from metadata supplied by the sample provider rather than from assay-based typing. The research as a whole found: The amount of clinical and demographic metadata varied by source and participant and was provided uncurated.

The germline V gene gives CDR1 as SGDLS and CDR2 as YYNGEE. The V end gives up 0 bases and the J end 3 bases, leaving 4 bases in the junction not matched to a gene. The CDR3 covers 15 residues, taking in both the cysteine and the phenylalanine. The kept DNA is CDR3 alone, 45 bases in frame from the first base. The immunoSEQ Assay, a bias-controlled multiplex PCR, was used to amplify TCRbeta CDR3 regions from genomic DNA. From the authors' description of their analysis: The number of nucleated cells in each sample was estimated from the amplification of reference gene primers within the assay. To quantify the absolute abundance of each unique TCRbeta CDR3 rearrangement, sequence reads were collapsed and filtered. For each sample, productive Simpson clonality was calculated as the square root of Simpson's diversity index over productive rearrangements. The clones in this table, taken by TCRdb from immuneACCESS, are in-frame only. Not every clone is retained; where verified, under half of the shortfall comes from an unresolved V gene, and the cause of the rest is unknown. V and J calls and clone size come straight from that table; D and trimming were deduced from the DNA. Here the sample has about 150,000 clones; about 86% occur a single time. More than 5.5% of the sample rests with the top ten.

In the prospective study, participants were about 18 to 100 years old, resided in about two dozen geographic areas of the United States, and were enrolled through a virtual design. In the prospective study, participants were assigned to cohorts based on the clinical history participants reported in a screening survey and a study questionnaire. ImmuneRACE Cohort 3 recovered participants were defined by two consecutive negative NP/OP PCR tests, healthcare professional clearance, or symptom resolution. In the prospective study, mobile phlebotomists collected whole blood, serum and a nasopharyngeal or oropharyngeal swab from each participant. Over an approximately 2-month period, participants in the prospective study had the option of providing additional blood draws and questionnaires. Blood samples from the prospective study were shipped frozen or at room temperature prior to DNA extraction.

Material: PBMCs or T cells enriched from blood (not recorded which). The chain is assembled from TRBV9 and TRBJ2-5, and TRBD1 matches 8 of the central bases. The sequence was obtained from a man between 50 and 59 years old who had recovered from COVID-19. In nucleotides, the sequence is TGTGCCAGCAGCGTAGTTGCAGGGGGCGAAGAGACCCAGTACTTC. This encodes CASSVVAGGEETQYF.